This T cell receptor (beta chain) was obtained from a study of T cells after yellow fever vaccination. There are a few counts of this clonotype. Its antigen is undetermined. CDR3 length: 12 amino acids. The germline V and J ends were trimmed by 2 bases and 7 bases, with 7 bases remaining between them. Per the germline V gene, CDR1 is SGHRS and CDR2 is YFSETQ. By 5'RACE template switching, TCR cDNA was produced, with a universal primer site and UMIs added in the process. Each CDR3 protein gets one entry after TCRdb re-called the 5' RACE reads with MiXCR. The sample gives around 600,000 distinct CDR3 sequences, about 12% of which show up once; about 16% is in the top ten. Study-level results: It was a small share of clonotypes that appeared in both CD4 and CD8 compartments. Abundant clonotypes (contaminants from the bulk population) could be present in FACS-sorted repertoires.

This TCR came from a man aged 25 to 40 who received the YFV17D yellow fever vaccine. The V call is TRBV5-1, the J call TRBJ1-5; D not certain. This specimen consisted of PBMCs, obtained on the day of the yellow fever booster vaccination. CDR3 residues: CASSFEGQPQHF. As DNA, the CDR3 is TGCGCCAGCAGCTTTGAGGGACAGCCCCAGCATTTT.